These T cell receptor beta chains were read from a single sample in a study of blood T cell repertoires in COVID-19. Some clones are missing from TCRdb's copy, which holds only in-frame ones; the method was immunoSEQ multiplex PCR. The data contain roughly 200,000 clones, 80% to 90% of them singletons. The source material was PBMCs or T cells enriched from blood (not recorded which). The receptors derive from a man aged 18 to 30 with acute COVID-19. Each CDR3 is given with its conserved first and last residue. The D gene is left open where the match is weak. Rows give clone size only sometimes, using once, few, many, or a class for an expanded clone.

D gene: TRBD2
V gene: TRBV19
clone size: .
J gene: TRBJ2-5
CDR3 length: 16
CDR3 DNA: TGTGCCAGTAGTATGCGGGGGGTAGAGTACCAAGAGACCCAGTACTTC
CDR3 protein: CASSMRGVEYQETQYF

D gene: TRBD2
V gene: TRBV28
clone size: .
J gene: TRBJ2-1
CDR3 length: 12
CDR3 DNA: TGTGCCAGCAGCCTAGCGGGAGGTGAGCAGTTCTTC
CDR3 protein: CASSLAGGEQFF

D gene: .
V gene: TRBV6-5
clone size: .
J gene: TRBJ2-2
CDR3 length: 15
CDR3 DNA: TGTGCCAGCAGTCCGTTCCCCAGGGTATCCGGGGAGCTGTTTTTT
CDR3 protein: CASSPFPRVSGELFF

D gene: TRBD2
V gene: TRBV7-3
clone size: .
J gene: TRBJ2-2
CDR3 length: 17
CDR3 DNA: TGTGCCAGCAGCTTAGGCCCAGCGGGAGGCTCCACCGGGGAGCTGTTTTTT
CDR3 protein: CASSLGPAGGSTGELFF

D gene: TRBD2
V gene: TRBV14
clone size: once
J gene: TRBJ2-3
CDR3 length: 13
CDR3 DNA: TGTGCCAGCAGCCTAGCGGGGGCCATGGAGCAGTATTTT
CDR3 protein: CASSLAGAMEQYF

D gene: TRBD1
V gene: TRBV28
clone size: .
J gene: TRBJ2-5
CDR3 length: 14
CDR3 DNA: TGTGCCAGCAGTCCACAGGGGGCCTCGGAGACCCAGTACTTC
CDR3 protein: CASSPQGASETQYF

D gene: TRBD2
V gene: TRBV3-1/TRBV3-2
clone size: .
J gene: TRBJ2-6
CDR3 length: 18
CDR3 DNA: TGTGCCAGCAGCCACACCGGGGGGGTCAGCTCTGGGGCCAACGTCCTGACTTTC
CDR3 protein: CASSHTGGVSSGANVLTF

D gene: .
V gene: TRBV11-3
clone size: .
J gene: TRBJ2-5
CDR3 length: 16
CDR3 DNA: TGTGCCAGCAGCACAGGAGCGGGACACCTTCAAGAGACCCAGTACTTC
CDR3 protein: CASSTGAGHLQETQYF

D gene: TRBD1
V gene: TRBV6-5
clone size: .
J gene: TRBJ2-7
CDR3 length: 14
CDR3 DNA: TGTGCCAGCAGCCCCGGGACAGCCTCCTACGAGCAGTACTTC
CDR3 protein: CASSPGTASYEQYF

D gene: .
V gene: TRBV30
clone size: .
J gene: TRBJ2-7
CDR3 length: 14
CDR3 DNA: TGTGCCTGGAGTGGGGCGTCAGTGAGCTACGAGCAGTACTTC
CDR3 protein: CAWSGASVSYEQYF

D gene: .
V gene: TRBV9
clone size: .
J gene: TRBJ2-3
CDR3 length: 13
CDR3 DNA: TGTGCCAGCAGCCCGAGCCCTACGGATACGCAGTATTTT
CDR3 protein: CASSPSPTDTQYF

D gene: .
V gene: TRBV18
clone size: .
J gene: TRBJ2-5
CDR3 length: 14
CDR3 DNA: TGTGCCAGCTCACAGGCGGGGTTTGAAGAGACCCAGTACTTC
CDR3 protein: CASSQAGFEETQYF

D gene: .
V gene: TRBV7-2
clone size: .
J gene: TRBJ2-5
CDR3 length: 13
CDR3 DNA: TGTGCCAGCAGCTCCCCCGGAGGAGAGACCCAGTACTTC
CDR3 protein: CASSSPGGETQYF

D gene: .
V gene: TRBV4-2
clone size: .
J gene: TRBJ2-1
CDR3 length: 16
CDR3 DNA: TGTGCCAGCAGCCAAGACGAGTGGAGCTCCTACAATGAGCAGTTCTTC
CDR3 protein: CASSQDEWSSYNEQFF

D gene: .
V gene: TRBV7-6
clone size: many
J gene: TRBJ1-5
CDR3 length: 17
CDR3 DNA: TGTGCCAGCAGTCCGCAAACGCGGGGCCATAGCAATCAGCCCCAGCATTTT
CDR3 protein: CASSPQTRGHSNQPQHF

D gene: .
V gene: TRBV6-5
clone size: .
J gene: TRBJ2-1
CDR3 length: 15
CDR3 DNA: TGTGCCAGCACCCCCCTAGCGACCCCCTACAATGAGCAGTTCTTC
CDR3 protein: CASTPLATPYNEQFF

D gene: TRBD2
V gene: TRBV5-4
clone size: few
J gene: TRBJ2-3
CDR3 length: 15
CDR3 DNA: TGTGCCAGCAGCTTGGAGGTGCGGGAGACAGATACGCAGTATTTT
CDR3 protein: CASSLEVRETDTQYF

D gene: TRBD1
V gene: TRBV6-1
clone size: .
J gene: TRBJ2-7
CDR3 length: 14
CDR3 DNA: TGTGCCAGCAGTGATATGACAGGGACCTACGAGCAGTACTTC
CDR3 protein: CASSDMTGTYEQYF

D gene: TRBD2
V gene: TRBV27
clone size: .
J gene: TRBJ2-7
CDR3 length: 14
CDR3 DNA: TGTGCCAGCAGTAGCCTCGGGGGGGCGAACGAGCAGTACTTC
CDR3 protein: CASSSLGGANEQYF

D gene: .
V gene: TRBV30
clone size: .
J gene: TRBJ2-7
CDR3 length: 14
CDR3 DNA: TGTGCCTGGAGTGGGCAGGGCGGATCCTACGAGCAGTACTTC
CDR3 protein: CAWSGQGGSYEQYF

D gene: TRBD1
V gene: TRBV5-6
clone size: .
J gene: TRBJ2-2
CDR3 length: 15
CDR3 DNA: TGTGCCAGCAGTTCCGGGACAGGGATAACCGGGGAGCTGTTTTTT
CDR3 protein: CASSSGTGITGELFF

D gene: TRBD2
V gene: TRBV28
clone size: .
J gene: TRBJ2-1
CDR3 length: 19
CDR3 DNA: TGTGCCAGCAGTTTATCTCGCTGGGGGACTAGCGGGGGGGACAATGAGCAGTTCTTC
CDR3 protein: CASSLSRWGTSGGDNEQFF

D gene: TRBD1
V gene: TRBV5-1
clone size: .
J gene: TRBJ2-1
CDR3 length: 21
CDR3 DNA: TGCGCCAGCAGCTTTAGCCGAACCGGGACAGGGAAAAATTCGGGGTACAATGAGCAGTTCTTC
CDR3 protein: CASSFSRTGTGKNSGYNEQFF